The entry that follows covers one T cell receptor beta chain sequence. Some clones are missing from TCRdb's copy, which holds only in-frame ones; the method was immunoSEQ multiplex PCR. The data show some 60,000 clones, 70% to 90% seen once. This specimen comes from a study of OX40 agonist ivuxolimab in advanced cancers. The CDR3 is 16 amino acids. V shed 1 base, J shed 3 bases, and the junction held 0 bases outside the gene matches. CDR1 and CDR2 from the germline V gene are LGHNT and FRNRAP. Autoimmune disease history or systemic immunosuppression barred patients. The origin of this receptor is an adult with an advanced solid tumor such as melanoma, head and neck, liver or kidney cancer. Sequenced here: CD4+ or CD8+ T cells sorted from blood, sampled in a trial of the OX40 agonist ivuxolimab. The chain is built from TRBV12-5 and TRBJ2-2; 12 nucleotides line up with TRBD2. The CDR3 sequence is CASGLGTSGDTGELFF. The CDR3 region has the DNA TGTGCTAGTGGTTTGGGGACTAGCGGGGACACCGGGGAGCTGTTTTTT.